This TCR beta chain was captured by sequencing in a study of T-cell reconstitution after alpha-beta-depleted transplantation in children. V dropped 2 bases and J dropped 7; count of bases not matched to a gene: 6. The germline V gene has CDR1 MNHEY and CDR2 SMNVEV (reference sequence). The CDR3 contains 16 residues. TCRbeta library construction was performed incorporating unique molecular identifiers. TCRdb re-analysed the PCR reads in MiXCR, keeping a single row per CDR3 protein. There are under 850,000 distinct CDR3 sequences in the sample; about an eighth occur only once, and 0.79% lies in the top ten.

This specimen was PBMCs, taken before TCRalphabeta/CD19-depleted stem cell transplant. The rearrangement joins TRBV27 to TRBJ1-4; 11 nucleotides agree with TRBD1. This receptor was obtained from a girl aged 2 to 9 with congenital amegakaryocytic thrombocytopenia, due to receive a stem cell transplant. The CDR3 sequence is CASSLDRTGGLEKLFF. The DNA for the CDR3 is TGTGCCAGCAGTTTAGACCGGACAGGGGGCCTTGAAAAACTGTTTTTT.